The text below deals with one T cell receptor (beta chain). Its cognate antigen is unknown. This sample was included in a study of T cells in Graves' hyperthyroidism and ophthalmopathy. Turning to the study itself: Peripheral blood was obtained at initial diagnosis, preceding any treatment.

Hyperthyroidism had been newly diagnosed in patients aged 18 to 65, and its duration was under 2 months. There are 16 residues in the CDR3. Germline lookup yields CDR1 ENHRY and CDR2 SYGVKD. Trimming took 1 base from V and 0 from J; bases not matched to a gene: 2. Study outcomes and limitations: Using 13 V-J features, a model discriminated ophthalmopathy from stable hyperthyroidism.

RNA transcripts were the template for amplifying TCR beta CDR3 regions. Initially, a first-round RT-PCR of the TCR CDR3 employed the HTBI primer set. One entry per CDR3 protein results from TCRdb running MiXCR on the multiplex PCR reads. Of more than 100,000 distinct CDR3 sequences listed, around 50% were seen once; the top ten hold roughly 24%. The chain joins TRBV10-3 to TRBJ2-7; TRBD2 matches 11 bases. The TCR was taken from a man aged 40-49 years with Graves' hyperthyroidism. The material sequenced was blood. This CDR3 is CAISELLAGVSYEQYF. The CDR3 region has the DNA TGTGCCATCAGTGAGTTACTAGCGGGGGTCTCCTACGAGCAGTACTTC.